The 15 T cell receptor beta chains below come from one sample, sequenced in a study of T cell responses to AZD1222 COVID-19 vaccine (dated by TCRdb to the early 2020s). The sample's time point, from its label and the paper: baseline before first vaccination. Library construction relied on the immunoSEQ multiplex PCR assay. Held by TCRdb, this immuneACCESS table contains in-frame sequences only and omits some clones. Under half of the omission traces to an unresolved V gene where checked; the cause of the rest is unknown. The sample table records 95,000 to 110,000 clones; around nine tenths of these occur just once. The ten top clones hold roughly a fifth of the sample. The material was peripheral blood, obtained on day 0 of AZD1222 vaccination. Source of these receptors: an adult in good health.

The chain employs TRBV12-3 or TRBV12-4 and TRBJ2-3; D uncertain. The length of the CDR3 is 12 residues. The V and J ends lost 1 base and 6 bases respectively, with 5 bases between them. Written as DNA, the CDR3 is TGTGCCAGCAGTTTAGGGTGGGATACGCAGTATTTT. Its translation: CASSLGWDTQYF.

This chain links TRBV18 with TRBJ2-5; 7 bases are a match to TRBD1. CDR1 is KGHSH and CDR2 is LQKENI in the germline V gene. V was clipped by 4 bases and J by 5 bases; unmatched bases: 13. The CDR3 is 16 amino acids. CDR3 DNA sequence: TGTGCCAGCTCACTAGGTGAATCCCGACAGGGTGAGACCCAGTACTTC. Its translation is CASSLGESRQGETQYF.

The genes are TRBV14 and TRBJ1-1; D gene unclear. Germline CDR1 SGHDN, CDR2 FVKESK. This CDR3 spans 16 amino acids. V dropped 2 bases and J dropped 3 bases, with 16 bases sitting between them. CDR3 residues: CASSQLARALHTEAFF. The CDR3 coding sequence is TGTGCCAGCAGCCAACTCGCCCGGGCGCTCCACACTGAAGCTTTCTTT.

The genes are TRBV12-5 and TRBJ2-7, with unresolved D. The CDR3 consists of 15 residues. The V gene's germline CDR1 is LGHNT and CDR2 FRNRAP. Trimming stripped 1 base from V and 2 bases from J, with 12 bases between. The CDR3: CASGLATGPTYEQYF. The CDR3 DNA is TGTGCTAGTGGTTTGGCGACGGGCCCTACCTACGAGCAGTACTTC.

V usage is TRBV18 and J usage is TRBJ2-2, with D possibly called TRBD1 or TRBD2 (6 bases each). Germline-derived CDR1 and CDR2 are KGHSH and LQKENI. The CDR3 is 15 amino acids. V was pared by 3 bases and J by 2 bases, with 10 bases between. The chain's CDR3 is CASSPWGANTGELFF. CDR3 sequence (DNA): TGTGCCAGCTCACCTTGGGGGGCAAACACCGGGGAGCTGTTTTTT.

This chain links TRBV9 with TRBJ1-6; D call uncertain. The V end lost 1 base, the J end lost 9 bases, and 11 bases lay between the germline ends. This CDR3 contains 14 residues. The germline gives CDR1 SGDLS, CDR2 YYNGEE. DNA for the CDR3: TGTGCCAGCAGCGTACAAAACTACGGTTCACCCCTCCACTTT. Protein product: CASSVQNYGSPLHF. The whole variable domain, remainder taken from reference TRBV9 and TRBJ1-6, is DSGVTQTPKHLITATGQRVTLRCSPRSGDLSVYWYQQSLDQGLQFLIQYYNGEERAKGNILERFSAQQFPDLHSELNLSSLELGDSALYFCASSVQNYGSPLHFGNGTRLTVT.

This clone was seen a handful of times. CDR3 DNA: TGCAGTGCTAGTAAAAGGGCCGGGGAGCTGTTTTTT. As protein: CSASKRAGELFF. The chain employs TRBV20-1 and TRBJ2-2, with D unresolved. V was clipped by 3 bases and J by 6 bases, with 8 bases between them. CDR3 size: 12 residues. The V gene's germline CDR1 is DFQATT and CDR2 SNEGSKA (reference sequence).

This rearrangement joins TRBV29-1 to TRBJ1-4, with D possibly matching TRBD1 (5 bases). Germline V CDR1 and CDR2: SQVTM, ANQGSEA. The CDR3 has 12 residues. V was trimmed by 7 bases and J by 5 bases, leaving 11 bases between them. CDR3 coding DNA: TGCAGCGCGGACGCAGGGAATGAAAAACTGTTTTTT. Encoded protein: CSADAGNEKLFF.

This chain uses TRBV5-1 with TRBJ1-1; D might be TRBD1 (6 bases). Germline V gene data show CDR1 as SGHRS and CDR2 as YFSETQ. Trimming took off 5 bases at V and 7 bases at J, with 18 bases between the two ends. This CDR3 comprises 14 residues. The CDR3 region has the DNA TGCGCCAGCAGGCAACAGGGTGGGGTGGTTGAAGCTTTCTTT. Its translation is CASRQQGGVVEAFF. The full variable domain, with the rest looked up from reference TRBV5-1 and TRBJ1-1, is KAGVTQTPRYLIKTRGQQVTLSCSPISGHRSVSWYQQTPGQGLQFLFEYFSETQRNKGNFPGRFSGRQFSNSRSEMNVSTLELGDSALYLCASRQQGGVVEAFFGQGTRLTVV.

This chain joins TRBV7-6 and TRBJ2-1; D is unclear. The CDR3 extends over 13 amino acids. The germline gives CDR1 SGHVS, CDR2 FNYEAQ. V lost 5 bases and J 8 bases, leaving 13 bases between the germline ends. CDR3 sequence reads: CASSPTSMDEQFF. The CDR3 DNA reads TGTGCCAGCAGCCCTACAAGTATGGATGAGCAGTTCTTC.

Only one count was recorded for this clone. The chain employs TRBV29-1 and TRBJ1-3; possible D gene TRBD1, 5 bases. Trimming shortened V by 6 bases and J by 2 bases, and 11 bases separated the two germline ends. The CDR3 has 13 residues. Germline V gene lookup returns CDR1 SQVTM and CDR2 ANQGSEA. In nucleotides, the CDR3 is TGCAGCGTAGCCGGGGGGACTGGAAACACCATATATTTT. Protein product: CSVAGGTGNTIYF.

The chain has TRBV20-1 and TRBJ2-3; D gene unclear. This CDR3 comprises 15 residues. V dropped 3 bases and J dropped 0 bases, with 13 bases sitting between them. The germline CDR1 and CDR2 sequences are DFQATT and SNEGSKA (reference sequence). The CDR3 nucleotides read TGCAGTGCTAGTCGGCAGGCCTCTAGCACAGATACGCAGTATTTT. This translates into CSASRQASSTDTQYF.

J is TRBJ2-7 and V is TRBV29-1, with 9 bases matching TRBD2. J gave up 5 bases and V 7 bases, and 12 bases lay outside the gene matches. Germline V lookup: CDR1 SQVTM, CDR2 ANQGSEA. This CDR3 spans 14 amino acids. CDR3 coding DNA: TGCAGCGCTGACGACGGAGCGGGGGGTCACGAGCAGTACTTC. This gives the protein CSADDGAGGHEQYF.

V is TRBV9 and J is TRBJ2-2; D gene uncertain. The CDR3 is 15 amino acids. Germline V gene sequence: CDR1 SGDLS, CDR2 YYNGEE. V was shortened by 0 bases and J by 4 bases, with 10 bases between the two germline ends. CDR3 amino acids: CASSVGSQSTGELFF. The CDR3 coding sequence is TGTGCCAGCAGCGTAGGGTCGCAATCCACCGGGGAGCTGTTTTTT.

This chain joins TRBV5-1 and TRBJ1-6, with D maybe TRBD1 (6 bases). CDR1 is SGHRS and CDR2 is YFSETQ in the germline V gene. V lost 0 bases, J lost 10 bases, and 20 bases lay in between. The CDR3 has 17 residues. The CDR3 here is CASSLGGPSGLGSPLHF. Here the CDR3 DNA reads TGCGCCAGCAGCTTGGGGGGGCCCTCCGGGTTGGGCTCACCCCTCCACTTT. Full variable domain (outside the CDR3, taken from reference TRBV5-1 and TRBJ1-6): KAGVTQTPRYLIKTRGQQVTLSCSPISGHRSVSWYQQTPGQGLQFLFEYFSETQRNKGNFPGRFSGRQFSNSRSEMNVSTLELGDSALYLCASSLGGPSGLGSPLHFGNGTRLTVT.